A selection of T cell receptor beta chains follows, all from one sample in a study of T cells in Graves' hyperthyroidism and ophthalmopathy. One entry per CDR3 protein results from TCRdb running MiXCR on the multiplex PCR reads. The data contain approximately 700,000 distinct CDR3 sequences, about 45% of them singletons. What was sequenced was peripheral blood or thyroid tissue (not recorded which). These receptors originate from an adult man with Graves' disease, either hyperthyroidism or ophthalmopathy (not recorded which). Each CDR3 is given with its conserved first and last residue. Each record gives: CDR3 protein, CDR3 DNA, D gene, clone size, CDR3 length, J gene, V gene. A D gene is named only where the DNA matches it firmly. Clone sizes are given selectively: once, few, many, or a class where the clone is expanded.

CASSLGTDYEQYF | TGTGCCAGCAGCTTAGGAACGGACTACGAGCAGTACTTC | - | few | 13 | TRBJ2-7 | TRBV11-2
CASKGTGRGDTEAFF | TGTGCCAGTAAGGGGACCGGTCGGGGCGACACTGAAGCTTTCTTT | - | - | 15 | TRBJ1-1 | TRBV19
CASSTFQGTKQETQYF | TGTGCCAGCAGCACGTTTCAGGGGACAAAACAAGAGACCCAGTACTTC | - | - | 16 | TRBJ2-5 | TRBV7-2
CASSETSMGYTF | TGTGCCAGCAGTGAGACCTCGATGGGCTACACCTTC | - | - | 12 | TRBJ1-2 | TRBV2
CASVGGQGVTGANVLTF | TGTGCCAGTGTGGGGGGACAGGGCGTAACGGGGGCCAACGTCCTGACTTTC | TRBD1 | - | 17 | TRBJ2-6 | TRBV25-1
CASGGKEETQYF | TGTGCCAGCGGCGGTAAAGAAGAGACCCAGTACTTC | - | - | 12 | TRBJ2-5 | TRBV2
CASRTGTGLYEQYF | TGTGCCAGCAGGACGGGGACAGGGTTGTACGAGCAGTACTTC | TRBD1 | - | 14 | TRBJ2-7 | TRBV6-1
CATSAGTGDHEQYF | TGTGCCACCAGTGCCGGGACAGGGGACCACGAGCAGTACTTC | TRBD1 | - | 14 | TRBJ2-7 | TRBV24-1
CASSEAAGTNEAFF | TGTGCCAGCAGTGAAGCGGCAGGTACTAATGAAGCTTTCTTT | - | - | 14 | TRBJ1-1 | TRBV6-1
CASSMTGSAQETQYF | TGCGCCAGCAGCATGACAGGGTCCGCCCAAGAGACCCAGTACTTC | TRBD1 | - | 15 | TRBJ2-5 | TRBV5-1
CASSGTASYNSPLHF | TGTGCCAGCTCGGGGACAGCAAGCTATAATTCACCCCTCCACTTT | TRBD1 | - | 15 | TRBJ1-6 | TRBV25-1
CACSRAGQYTEAFF | TGTGCCTGCAGCCGCGCAGGACAGTACACTGAAGCTTTCTTT | - | - | 14 | TRBJ1-1 | TRBV9
CASNNRGGQETQYF | TGTGCCAGCAACAACAGGGGGGGCCAAGAGACCCAGTACTTC | - | - | 14 | TRBJ2-5 | TRBV7-9
CASSSGEPNQPQHF | TGTGCCAGCAGCTCGGGGGAACCCAATCAGCCCCAGCATTTT | - | - | 14 | TRBJ1-5 | TRBV6-1
CASSRSPMNTEAFF | TGTGCCAGCAGCCGGAGCCCCATGAACACTGAAGCTTTCTTT | - | few | 14 | TRBJ1-1 | TRBV11-3
CASTVGPGVGYEQYF | - | - | - | 15 | TRBJ2-7 | TRBV9
CATSRDLGLAGLSSYEQYF | TGTGCCACCAGCAGAGATCTAGGGCTAGCGGGCCTAAGCTCCTACGAGCAGTACTTC | TRBD2 | few | 19 | TRBJ2-7 | TRBV15
CASRGTGRGYSNQPQHF | TGTGCCAGCAGGGGGACAGGGAGAGGATATAGCAATCAGCCCCAGCATTTT | TRBD1 | - | 17 | TRBJ1-5 | TRBV6-1
CASSPGQGHSPLHF | TGTGCCAGCAGCCCTGGACAGGGGCATTCACCCCTCCACTTT | TRBD1 | - | 14 | TRBJ1-6 | TRBV7-2
CASSLGGLYQPQHF | TGTGCCAGCAGCTTAGGCGGCCTATATCAGCCCCAGCATTTT | - | few | 14 | TRBJ1-5 | TRBV7-9
CASSLGGQSNYGYTF | TGCGCCAGCAGCTTGGGGGGGCAGTCAAACTATGGCTACACCTTC | - | - | 15 | TRBJ1-2 | TRBV5-1
CSAQGEYEQYF | TGCAGCGCGCAGGGAGAATACGAGCAGTACTTC | - | many | 11 | TRBJ2-7 | TRBV29-1
CASSPWGQGDSPLHF | TGTGCCAGCAGTCCCTGGGGACAGGGCGATTCACCCCTCCACTTT | TRBD1 | - | 15 | TRBJ1-6 | TRBV27
CAPRGQPQHF | TGTGCCCCCAGGGGTCAGCCCCAGCATTTT | - | many | 10 | TRBJ1-5 | TRBV24-1
CASSFPEKQGGNEKLFF | TGTGCCAGCAGCTTTCCAGAAAAACAGGGAGGGAATGAAAAACTGTTTTTT | - | - | 17 | TRBJ1-4 | TRBV7-8
CASSITTFAYEQYF | TGTGCCAGTAGTATCACGACTTTTGCCTACGAGCAGTACTTC | - | - | 14 | TRBJ2-7 | TRBV19
CASSYGGAGAFF | TGTGCCAGCAGTTACGGGGGCGCGGGAGCTTTCTTT | - | - | 12 | TRBJ1-1 | TRBV6-5
CSVERQGSSGANVLTF | TGCAGCGTTGAACGACAGGGGAGCTCTGGGGCCAACGTCCTGACTTTC | TRBD1 | - | 16 | TRBJ2-6 | TRBV29-1
CASSLQGDRFFYGYTF | TGTGCCAGCAGCTTACAAGGGGACAGATTCTTCTATGGCTACACCTTC | TRBD1 | - | 16 | TRBJ1-2 | TRBV7-2
CASSRTGGIYTF | TGTGCCAGCTCCCGGACAGGGGGTATTTACACCTTC | TRBD1 | many | 12 | TRBJ1-2 | TRBV25-1
CASSLAGQMRGYTF | TGTGCCAGCAGCTTAGCGGGACAGATGAGAGGCTACACCTTC | TRBD1 | - | 14 | TRBJ1-2 | TRBV7-9
CASRVTSWETQYF | TGTGCCAGCAGAGTGACTAGCTGGGAGACCCAGTACTTC | TRBD2 | many | 13 | TRBJ2-5 | TRBV2
CASSLGLGNTGELFF | TGTGCCAGCAGTTTGGGACTGGGAAACACCGGGGAGCTGTTTTTT | - | - | 15 | TRBJ2-2 | TRBV12-3/TRBV12-4
CSASPGRAYEQYF | TGCAGTGCTAGTCCTGGGAGGGCCTACGAGCAGTACTTC | TRBD2 | many | 13 | TRBJ2-7 | TRBV20-1
CASSTTLQGTQYF | TGTGCCAGCAGCACAACCCTCCAGGGGACCCAGTACTTC | - | few | 13 | TRBJ2-5 | TRBV7-2
CAASRSHDSPLHF | TGTGCAGCCAGCAGGAGCCACGATTCACCCCTCCACTTT | - | - | 13 | TRBJ1-6 | TRBV9
CASSPDREQYF | TGTGCCAGCAGCCCCGACAGGGAGCAGTACTTC | TRBD1 | many | 11 | TRBJ2-5 | TRBV7-2
CSVSFGTSNQPQHF | TGCAGCGTTTCATTCGGGACAAGCAATCAGCCCCAGCATTTT | - | - | 14 | TRBJ1-5 | TRBV29-1
CASSGGSGF | TGTGCCAGTAGTGGTGGTAGCGGGTTC | TRBD2 | - | 9 | TRBJ2-7 | TRBV11-2
CASIGAGYEQYF | TGTGCCAGCATAGGGGCCGGCTACGAGCAGTACTTC | - | few | 12 | TRBJ2-7 | TRBV6-5
CASSVGSGGTYEQYF | TGTGCCAGCAGCGTAGGTAGCGGGGGGACTTACGAGCAGTACTTC | TRBD2 | many | 15 | TRBJ2-7 | TRBV9
CASSRPLRTEAFF | TGTGCCAGCAGCCGTCCCCTGCGCACTGAAGCTTTCTTT | - | few | 13 | TRBJ1-1 | TRBV6-1